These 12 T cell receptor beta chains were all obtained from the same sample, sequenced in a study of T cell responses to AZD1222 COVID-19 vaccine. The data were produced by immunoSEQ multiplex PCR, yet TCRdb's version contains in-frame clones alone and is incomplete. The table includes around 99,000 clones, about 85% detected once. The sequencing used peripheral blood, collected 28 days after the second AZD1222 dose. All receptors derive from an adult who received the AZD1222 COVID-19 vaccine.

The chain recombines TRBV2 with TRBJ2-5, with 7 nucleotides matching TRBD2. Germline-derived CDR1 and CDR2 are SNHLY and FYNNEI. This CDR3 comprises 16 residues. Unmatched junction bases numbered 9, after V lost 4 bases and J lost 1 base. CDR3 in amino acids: CASSVSRGGAQETQYF. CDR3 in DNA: TGTGCCAGCAGTGTGTCCCGGGGAGGGGCCCAAGAGACCCAGTACTTC.

This CDR3 is CSVGTVSYGYTF. CDR3 sequence (DNA): TGCAGCGTTGGCACGGTTTCCTATGGCTACACCTTC. This chain uses TRBV29-1 with TRBJ1-2; D is uncertain. V lost 4 bases and J lost 4, with 10 bases in between. Germline V lookup: CDR1 SQVTM, CDR2 ANQGSEA. The CDR3 consists of 12 residues. Filled out from reference TRBV29-1 and TRBJ1-2, the complete variable domain reads SAVISQKPSRDICQRGTSLTIQCQVDSQVTMMFWYRQQPGQSLTLIATANQGSEATYESGFVIDKFPISRPNLTFSTLTVSNMSPEDSSIYLCSVGTVSYGYTFGSGTRLTVV.

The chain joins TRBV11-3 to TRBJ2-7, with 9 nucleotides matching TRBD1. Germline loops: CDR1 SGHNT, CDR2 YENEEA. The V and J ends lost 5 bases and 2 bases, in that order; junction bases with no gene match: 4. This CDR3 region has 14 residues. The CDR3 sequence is CASSRTGAAYEQYF. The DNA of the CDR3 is TGTGCCAGCAGCCGGACAGGGGCCGCCTACGAGCAGTACTTC. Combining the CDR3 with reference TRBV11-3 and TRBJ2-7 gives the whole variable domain EAGVVQSPRYKIIEKKQPVAFWCNPISGHNTLYWYLQNLGQGPELLIRYENEEAVDDSQLPKDRFSAERLKGVDSTLKIQPAELGDSAVYLCASSRTGAAYEQYFGPGTRLTVT.

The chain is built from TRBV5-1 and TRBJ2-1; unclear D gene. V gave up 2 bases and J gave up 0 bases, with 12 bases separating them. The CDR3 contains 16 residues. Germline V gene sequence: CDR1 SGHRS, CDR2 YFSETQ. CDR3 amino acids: CASSFGHVSSYNEQFF. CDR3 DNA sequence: TGCGCCAGCAGCTTCGGTCACGTGAGCTCCTACAATGAGCAGTTCTTC.

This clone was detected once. The CDR3 protein is CASSRSGLAPTDTQYF. DNA of the CDR3: TGCGCCAGCAGTCGATCGGGACTAGCGCCGACAGATACGCAGTATTTT. This sequence joins TRBV5-1 and TRBJ2-3; 10 nucleotides agree with TRBD2. The CDR3 extends over 16 amino acids. With V trimmed by 5 bases and J by 3 bases, 9 bases remained unmatched. The germline V gene has CDR1 SGHRS and CDR2 YFSETQ.

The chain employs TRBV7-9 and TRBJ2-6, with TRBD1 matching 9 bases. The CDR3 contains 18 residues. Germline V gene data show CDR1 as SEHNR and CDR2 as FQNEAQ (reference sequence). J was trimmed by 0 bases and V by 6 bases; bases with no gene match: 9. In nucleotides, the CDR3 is TGTGCCAGCAGTCAGACGGGACAGGGATACTCTGGGGCCAACGTCCTGACTTTC. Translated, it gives CASSQTGQGYSGANVLTF.

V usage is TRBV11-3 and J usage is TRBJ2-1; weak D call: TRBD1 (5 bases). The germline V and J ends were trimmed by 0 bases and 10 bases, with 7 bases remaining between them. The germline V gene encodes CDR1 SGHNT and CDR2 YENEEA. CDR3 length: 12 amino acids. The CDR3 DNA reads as TGTGCCAGCAGCTTAGACGGACAAGAGCAGTTCTTC. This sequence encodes CASSLDGQEQFF.

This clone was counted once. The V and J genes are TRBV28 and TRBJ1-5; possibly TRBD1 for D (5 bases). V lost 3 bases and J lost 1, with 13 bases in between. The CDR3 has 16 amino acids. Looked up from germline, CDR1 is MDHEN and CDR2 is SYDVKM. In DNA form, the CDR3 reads TGTGCCAGCAGTTTGGGGGGGGAACCCAGCAATCAGCCCCAGCATTTT. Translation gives CASSLGGEPSNQPQHF.

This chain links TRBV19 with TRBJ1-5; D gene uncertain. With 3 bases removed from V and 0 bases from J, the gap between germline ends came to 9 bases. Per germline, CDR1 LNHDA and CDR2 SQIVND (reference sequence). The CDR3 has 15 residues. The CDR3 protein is CASSIGRISNQPQHF. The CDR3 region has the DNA TGTGCCAGTAGTATTGGCAGGATTAGCAATCAGCCCCAGCATTTT.

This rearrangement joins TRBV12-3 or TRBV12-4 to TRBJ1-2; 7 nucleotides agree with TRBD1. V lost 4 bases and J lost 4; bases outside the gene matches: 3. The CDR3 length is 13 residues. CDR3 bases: TGTGCCAGCAGTTCAGGGGGTACCTATGGCTACACCTTC. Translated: CASSSGGTYGYTF.

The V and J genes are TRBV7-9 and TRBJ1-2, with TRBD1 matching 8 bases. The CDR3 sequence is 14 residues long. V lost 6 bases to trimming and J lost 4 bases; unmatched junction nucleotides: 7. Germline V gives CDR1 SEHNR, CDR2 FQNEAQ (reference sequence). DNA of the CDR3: TGTGCCAGCAGTAAACCAGGGGGCGGCTATGGCTACACCTTC. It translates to CASSKPGGGYGYTF.

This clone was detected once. The CDR3 DNA is TGCGCCAGCAGTCAATGGAGGTGGGCAGAACCTGGAAACACCATATATTTT. As protein: CASSQWRWAEPGNTIYF. V and J are TRBV23-1 and TRBJ1-3, with D uncertain. TRBV23-1 falls under the ORF class, with uncertain function. The CDR3 covers 17 residues. The V gene lost 1 base and the J gene lost 2 bases, with 15 bases spanning the gap.